The 21 T cell receptor beta chains listed next were all sequenced from one sample in a study of CD8 T cells in ankylosing spondylitis. TCRdb reprocessed the 5' RACE reads with MiXCR, giving one entry per CDR3 protein. The table has under 400,000 distinct CDR3 sequences, around a tenth seen once; the top ten hold roughly 9.2%. The material sequenced was blood, either unsorted or a sorted T cell fraction (not recorded which). The receptors were gathered from a female donor with ankylosing spondylitis or in good health (not recorded which).

This clonotype was seen just once. The gene calls are TRBV20-1 and TRBJ2-1; 7 bases fit TRBD2. The J segment lost 6 bases and the V segment lost 6 bases, leaving 8 bases of the junction unmatched. The CDR3 extends over 13 amino acids. Germline V gene data show CDR1 as DFQATT and CDR2 as SNEGSKA (reference sequence). CDR3 DNA: TGCAGTGCCGCGGGGGACTCGCTCAATGAGCAGTTCTTC. It yields the protein CSAAGDSLNEQFF.

This clonotype has just a few counts. The CDR3, as DNA: TGTGCCAGCAGTACTCTAGCGGGAGTGGTCTACAATGAGCAGTTCTTC. As protein: CASSTLAGVVYNEQFF. V and J are TRBV28 and TRBJ2-1; TRBD2 matches 10 bases. Germline V gene lookup returns CDR1 MDHEN and CDR2 SYDVKM. V was pared by 5 bases and J by 3 bases, with 7 bases of the junction left unmatched. This CDR3 spans 16 amino acids.

This clonotype was counted only a few times. The chain employs TRBV5-1 and TRBJ2-3; possibly TRBD1 for D (5 bases). CDR1 is SGHRS and CDR2 is YFSETQ in the germline V gene. CDR3 length: 16 amino acids. The ends were cut back, 0 bases at V and 2 bases at J, with 13 bases in the middle. The CDR3 nucleotides read TGCGCCAGCAGCTTGGCCGCAGGGTTTCACACAGATACGCAGTATTTT. It encodes CASSLAAGFHTDTQYF.

The table lists this clonotype with many counts. V gene TRBV7-2 combines with J gene TRBJ2-7; the D gene is possibly TRBD2 (7 bases). The CDR3 covers 15 residues. Trimming took 4 bases from V and 1 from J, leaving 14 bases between them. Per germline, CDR1 SGHTA and CDR2 FQGNSA. The CDR3 nucleotides read TGTGCCAGCAGCTCAGTGGGAGGGGGTTCCTACGAGCAGTACTTC. Its translation is CASSSVGGGSYEQYF.

The V gene is TRBV20-1, the J gene TRBJ1-1; TRBD1 might be the D (5 bases). Germline CDR1 DFQATT, CDR2 SNEGSKA (reference sequence). The CDR3 covers 15 residues. V dropped 0 bases and J dropped 5 bases, with 16 bases sitting between them. CDR3 loop: CSAREEGRQRTEAFF. In DNA, the CDR3 is TGCAGTGCTAGAGAGGAGGGCCGACAGAGGACTGAAGCTTTCTTT.

This clonotype has a single count. This may be a read error: a much more frequent sequence differs by one nucleotide. The chain employs TRBV6-1 and TRBJ2-2; the D is unclear. The CDR3 spans 17 residues. Germline lookup yields CDR1 MNHNS and CDR2 SASEGT. The CDR3 sequence is CAGSTTVLTANTGELFF. DNA of the CDR3: TGTGCCGGCAGTACCACAGTCCTCACCGCGAACACCGGGGAGCTGTTTTTT.

This clonotype came up many times. The V call is TRBV5-1, the J call TRBJ2-5; D not resolved. CDR3 length: 14 amino acids. V dropped 2 bases and J dropped 1 base, with 9 bases sitting between them. Germline lookup yields CDR1 SGHRS and CDR2 YFSETQ. CDR3 sequence: CASSLHELQETQYF. In nucleotides, the CDR3 is TGCGCCAGCAGCTTACACGAGCTCCAAGAGACCCAGTACTTC.

Comments on this clonotype: The junction departs from the called germline gene at one end, perhaps through a read error. The V and J genes are TRBV5-1 and TRBJ2-5; possibly TRBD1 or TRBD2 for D (5 bases each). Per the germline V gene, CDR1 is SGHRS and CDR2 is YFSETQ. The CDR3 contains 13 residues. CDR3 in DNA: TGCGCCAGCACGTCCGGGGCTCAAGAGACCCCGTACTTC. It yields the protein CASTSGAQETPYF.

Ten or more counts support this clonotype. This chain links TRBV7-8 with TRBJ2-5; 10 nucleotides agree with TRBD2. The CDR3 spans 20 residues. Germline-derived CDR1 and CDR2 are SGHVS and FQNEAQ. V was clipped by 4 bases and J by 2 bases; unmatched bases: 19. The CDR3 protein is CASSWRTSGNRKGLQETQYF. CDR3 in DNA: TGTGCCAGCAGCTGGCGGACTAGCGGCAACAGGAAAGGTTTACAAGAGACCCAGTACTTC.

The sample holds many counts of this clonotype. V usage is TRBV7-2 and J usage is TRBJ1-3; D not certain. V lost 0 bases, J lost 0 bases, and 12 bases lay in between. From germline, CDR1 is SGHTA and CDR2 FQGNSA. This CDR3 is built from 17 residues. CDR3 in amino acids: CASSLASTPGSGNTIYF. The CDR3 DNA reads as TGTGCCAGCAGCTTAGCATCTACCCCCGGCTCTGGAAACACCATATATTTT.

With respect to this clonotype: Given a much more abundant clone one base away, this may be a read error. The genes are TRBV6-2 or TRBV6-3 and TRBJ1-2, with D perhaps TRBD1 (5 bases). This CDR3 contains 12 residues. Trimming left V 7 bases short and J 5 bases short, with 11 bases between. CDR1 is MNHEY and CDR2 is SVGEGT in the germline V gene. CDR3 residues: CASKEWGYGYTF. The DNA of the CDR3 is TGTGCCAGCAAAGAGTGGGGGTATGGCTACACCTTC.

On this clonotype: This could be a read error, since a much larger clone is one nucleotide away. The rearrangement joins TRBV20-1 to TRBJ2-1, with a tentative D call TRBD1 (6 bases). CDR1 is DFQATT, CDR2 SNEGSKA, per germline (reference sequence). This CDR3 has 14 amino acids. The CDR3 DNA is TGCAGTGCTAGTCCAGGGGATTTTGACAATGAGCCGTTCTTC. This encodes CSASPGDFDNEPFF.

This clonotype was seen ten or more times. V is TRBV5-1 and J is TRBJ2-3; D possibly uses TRBD1 or TRBD2 (6 bases each). Germline assignment: CDR1 SGHRS and CDR2 YFSETQ. This CDR3 contains 14 residues. V was clipped by 1 base and J by 5 bases, with 11 bases between them. The CDR3 here is CASSLTGGVDTQYF. Here the CDR3 DNA reads TGCGCCAGCAGCTTGACCGGGGGCGTAGATACGCAGTATTTT.

This clonotype showed up just a few times. CDR3 coding DNA: TGTGCCAGCAGTCACCTACGGGCGAACACTGAAGCTTTCTTT. It encodes CASSHLRANTEAFF. The chain combines TRBV28 with TRBJ1-1; D not resolved. V lost 5 bases and J lost 1, with 11 bases in between. The CDR3 is 14 residues long. Germline-derived CDR1 and CDR2 are MDHEN and SYDVKM.

This clonotype was detected ten times or more. The chain uses TRBV15 and TRBJ2-1; D remains unclear. This CDR3 region has 15 residues. Trimming stripped 0 bases from V and 6 bases from J, with 12 bases between. Germline CDR1 reads LNHNV; CDR2 reads YYDKDF (reference sequence). As DNA, the CDR3 is TGTGCCACCAGCAGAGATAACGGCTACGGCAATGAGCAGTTCTTC. Protein product: CATSRDNGYGNEQFF.

This clonotype was counted ten times or more. The chain carries TRBV11-2 and TRBJ2-1; TRBD2 agrees at 7 bases. The junction had 15 bases not matched to a gene; V was cut back by 1 base and J by 6 bases. The CDR3 runs to 18 residues. CDR1 and CDR2 (germline): SGHAT, FQNNGV. The CDR3 is CASSLVVVGREFSNEQFF. As DNA, the CDR3 is TGTGCCAGCAGCTTAGTTGTAGTTGGGCGGGAGTTCAGCAATGAGCAGTTCTTC.

This clonotype was recorded a few times. CDR3 region: CASSITGTGGADTQYF. In DNA, the CDR3 is TGTGCCAGCAGTATAACCGGGACAGGGGGCGCGGATACGCAGTATTTT. V gene TRBV7-9 combines with J gene TRBJ2-3; TRBD1 matches at 12 bases. Germline loops: CDR1 SEHNR, CDR2 FQNEAQ (reference sequence). The CDR3 is made up of 16 amino acids. With V trimmed by 6 bases and J by 6 bases, 10 bases remained unmatched.

The DNA of the CDR3 is TGTGCCAGCAGCTCCGCGGGGAGCGGGCCCTACAATGAGCAGTTCTTC. Translated: CASSSAGSGPYNEQFF. This chain links TRBV11-3 with TRBJ2-1, with D perhaps matching TRBD2 (6 bases). CDR3 length: 16 residues. The germline gives CDR1 SGHNT, CDR2 YENEEA. Trimming removed 4 bases from V and 2 bases from J, with 15 bases in between.

This clonotype was observed at least ten times. The gene calls are TRBV20-1 and TRBJ2-7; D remains ambiguous. Trimming took off 3 bases at V and 6 bases at J, with 12 bases between the two ends. The CDR3 sequence is 12 residues long. Germline V gives CDR1 DFQATT, CDR2 SNEGSKA (reference sequence). CDR3: CSASVRSVEQYF. DNA for the CDR3: TGCAGTGCTAGTGTAAGGTCCGTCGAGCAGTACTTC.

The chain is built from TRBV5-1 and TRBJ2-7; D gene ambiguous. The ends were cut back, 3 bases at V and 0 bases at J, with 16 bases in the middle. The CDR3 is 16 amino acids. Germline CDR1 and CDR2: SGHRS and YFSETQ. The CDR3 is CASSYLTNSLSYEQYF. The CDR3 nucleotides are TGCGCCAGCAGCTACCTAACCAACAGCCTCTCCTACGAGCAGTACTTC.

This clonotype has a single count. The chain carries TRBV5-1 and TRBJ2-7; no clear D. CDR3 length: 13 amino acids. Germline lookup yields CDR1 SGHRS and CDR2 YFSETQ. V was trimmed by 3 bases and J by 1 base, leaving 8 bases between them. The chain's CDR3 is CASSWELSYEQYF. The CDR3 DNA is TGCGCCAGCAGCTGGGAATTATCCTACGAGCAGTACTTC.